The clone carrying this TCR beta chain was counted once. Its antigen remains unknown. This sample was taken from a study of PD-1 blockade in classical Hodgkin lymphoma. Study observations and caveats: Repertoires differed for reasons still undefined, possibly disease activity or prior therapy. Prior to therapy, complete responders displayed diversity much like that of newly diagnosed patients.

All trial patients relapsed after autologous stem cell transplantation. Patients had relapsed/refractory classical Hodgkin lymphoma with complete response, partial response or progressive disease as best response. V was trimmed by 3 bases and J by 6 bases, leaving 10 bases between them. Looked up from germline, CDR1 is MNHEY and CDR2 is SMNVEV (reference sequence). This CDR3 region has 13 residues. Some clones are missing from TCRdb's copy, which holds only in-frame ones; the method was immunoSEQ multiplex PCR. Among 25,000 to 40,000 clones listed, around 82% were seen once. The sample was peripheral blood mononuclear cells (PBMCs), taken at baseline. The chain recombines TRBV27 with TRBJ2-3; tentative D call: TRBD1 (6 bases). This sequence originates from a human donor with classical Hodgkin lymphoma. The CDR3 spells CASSFQGPDTQYF. The DNA of the CDR3 is TGTGCCAGCAGTTTCCAGGGGCCGGATACGCAGTATTTT.